The 27 T cell receptor beta chains reported below all come from one sample, sequenced in a study of blood T cell repertoires in COVID-19. Assay used: immunoSEQ multiplex PCR; TCRdb lists only in-frame clones, some missing. The table has 150,000 to 160,000 clones, around 80% seen once. Sequencing was carried out using peripheral blood. The receptors originated from a woman aged 45-65 years with acute or convalescent COVID-19.

This clone was seen a single time. The chain combines TRBV6-5 with TRBJ1-2, with 9 nucleotides matching TRBD1. Germline CDR1 is MNHEY and CDR2 is SVGAGI. V dropped 9 bases and J dropped 2; count of bases not matched to a gene: 1. The CDR3 loop spans 12 amino acids. The CDR3 DNA reads TGTGCCAGTACAGGGGGCAACTATGGCTACACCTTC. This codes for CASTGGNYGYTF.

CDR3 amino acids: CASRPHGSTDTQYF. In DNA, the CDR3 is TGTGCCAGCAGGCCCCACGGTAGCACAGATACGCAGTATTTT. V usage is TRBV28 and J usage is TRBJ2-3; no firm D call. Per germline, CDR1 MDHEN and CDR2 SYDVKM. V was pared by 6 bases and J by 0 bases, with 10 bases between. CDR3 length: 14 residues.

V usage is TRBV4-2 and J usage is TRBJ2-5; 9 bases are shared with TRBD2. V lost 3 bases to trimming and J lost 5 bases; unmatched junction nucleotides: 13. This CDR3 spans 17 amino acids. Germline V CDR1 and CDR2: LGHNA, YNFKEQ. CDR3 amino acids: CASSQKASSGTRETQYF. In nucleotides, the CDR3 is TGTGCCAGCAGCCAGAAAGCCTCTAGCGGGACTCGGGAGACCCAGTACTTC.

A few counts support this clone. The CDR3 DNA reads as TGCGCCAGCAGCTTGGCCCGGACAGGGAACTACGAGCAGTACTTC. It yields the protein CASSLARTGNYEQYF. This chain uses TRBV5-1 with TRBJ2-7; 8 bases match TRBD1. There are 15 residues in the CDR3. Germline V gene sequence: CDR1 SGHRS, CDR2 YFSETQ. With 0 bases clipped from V and 3 bases from J, the junction kept 5 bases outside the gene matches. Variable domain in full (rest from reference TRBV5-1 and TRBJ2-7): KAGVTQTPRYLIKTRGQQVTLSCSPISGHRSVSWYQQTPGQGLQFLFEYFSETQRNKGNFPGRFSGRQFSNSRSEMNVSTLELGDSALYLCASSLARTGNYEQYFGPGTRLTVT.

This rearrangement joins TRBV7-2 to TRBJ2-4, with D perhaps TRBD1 (6 bases). Trimming cost V 6 bases and J 0 bases, with 15 bases left between them. From germline, CDR1 is SGHTA and CDR2 FQGNSA. The CDR3 has 16 amino acids. The CDR3 region is CASSQTGTQAKNIQYF. The CDR3 region has the DNA TGTGCCAGCAGTCAAACCGGGACACAAGCCAAAAACATTCAGTACTTC.

This chain links TRBV25-1 with TRBJ1-2; TRBD1 might be the D (5 bases). CDR1 is MGHDK and CDR2 is SYGVNS in the germline V gene. The CDR3 is made up of 14 amino acids. Trimming shortened V by 6 bases and J by 4 bases, and 15 bases separated the two germline ends. The CDR3 coding sequence is TGTGCCAGCAGGGCCGCGGGGGATCTCTATGGCTACACCTTC. This encodes CASRAAGDLYGYTF.

This clone was counted between two and nine times. This sequence joins TRBV6-5 and TRBJ1-6; D ambiguous. The V gene's germline CDR1 is MNHEY and CDR2 SVGAGI. V was pared by 2 bases and J by 4 bases, with 9 bases between. This CDR3 comprises 15 residues. CDR3: CASSYEADYNSPLHF. For the CDR3, the DNA is TGTGCCAGCAGTTACGAAGCGGATTATAATTCACCCCTCCACTTT.

The rearrangement links TRBV10-3 to TRBJ1-2; D perhaps matches TRBD1 (6 bases). V lost 0 bases and J lost 4, with 18 bases in between. This CDR3 spans 17 amino acids. Germline V lookup: CDR1 ENHRY, CDR2 SYGVKD. The chain's CDR3 is CAISESTGRYGGYGYTF. CDR3 in DNA: TGTGCCATCAGTGAGTCGACAGGCCGCTATGGGGGCTATGGCTACACCTTC.

The rearrangement joins TRBV5-1 to TRBJ1-1; the match to TRBD1 covers 11 bases. Trimming at V came to 6 bases and at J to 4 bases, leaving 5 bases not matched to a gene. CDR1 and CDR2 (germline): SGHRS, YFSETQ. This CDR3 comprises 14 residues. CDR3 loop: CASTQGTGGTEAFF. The CDR3 coding sequence is TGCGCCAGCACACAAGGGACAGGGGGCACTGAAGCTTTCTTT.

This chain connects TRBV12-3 or TRBV12-4 to TRBJ1-2; tentative D call: TRBD1 (6 bases). V gave up 5 bases and J gave up 4 bases, with 8 bases separating them. The CDR3 is made up of 12 amino acids. CDR3 loop: CASSVQGYGYTF. In nucleotides, the CDR3 is TGTGCCAGCAGTGTACAGGGCTATGGCTACACCTTC.

This clone was seen a handful of times. V is TRBV10-3 and J is TRBJ2-1; D is possibly TRBD2 (6 bases). This CDR3 region has 14 residues. Germline CDR1 is ENHRY and CDR2 is SYGVKD. V lost 10 bases, J lost 4 bases, and 17 bases lay in between. The CDR3 sequence: CATAGWDGYNEQFF. In nucleotides, the CDR3 is TGTGCCACTGCGGGATGGGACGGGTACAATGAGCAGTTCTTC.

The chain couples TRBV6-6 to TRBJ1-2; no definite D call. The germline CDR1 and CDR2 sequences are MNHNY and SVGAGI (reference sequence). The CDR3 runs 12 residues. V lost 8 bases to trimming and J lost 5 bases, with 12 bases between them. The CDR3 DNA sequence: TGTGCCAGCGGGCAGAGTCTGTATGGCTACACCTTC. Its protein product is CASGQSLYGYTF.

The CDR3 DNA is TGTGCCACCAGTGCGGGAAACAAGCCCCAGCATTTT. Its translation: CATSAGNKPQHF. The V and J genes are TRBV24-1 and TRBJ1-5; no definite D call. Germline assignment: CDR1 KGHDR and CDR2 SFDVKD. Trimming shortened V by 5 bases and J by 8 bases, and 9 bases separated the two germline ends. The CDR3 consists of 12 residues.

The rearrangement uses TRBV19 and TRBJ2-3, with 12 bases that match TRBD1. V shed 0 bases and J 6 bases; nucleotides not matched to a gene: 10. CDR3 length: 18 residues. Germline V lookup: CDR1 LNHDA, CDR2 SQIVND (reference sequence). CDR3 protein: CASSIDHPGTGGVDTQYF. The CDR3 coding sequence is TGTGCCAGTAGTATAGATCATCCTGGGACAGGGGGCGTCGATACGCAGTATTTT.

The V gene is TRBV4-1, the J gene TRBJ2-7, with D tentatively TRBD2 (6 bases). Germline V CDR1 and CDR2: MGHRA, YSYEKL. CDR3 length equals 16 residues. The germline V and J ends were trimmed by 0 bases and 2 bases, with 14 bases remaining between them. CDR3 protein: CASSQDRASETYEQYF. CDR3 coding DNA: TGCGCCAGCAGCCAAGATAGGGCTAGCGAGACCTACGAGCAGTACTTC.

This clone came up once. The chain recombines TRBV7-3 with TRBJ2-1, with 7 positions matching TRBD1. The germline gives CDR1 SGHTA, CDR2 FQGTGA. V trimming: 5 bases; J trimming: 5 bases; junction bases outside the gene matches: 6. The CDR3 is 14 amino acids. DNA for the CDR3: TGTGCCAGCAGCCCCGACAGGGTTAACAATGAGCAGTTCTTC. It translates to CASSPDRVNNEQFF.

V is TRBV18 and J is TRBJ2-7, with 8 bases fitting TRBD2. Germline V CDR1 and CDR2: KGHSH, LQKENI. V trimming: 3 bases; J trimming: 4 bases; junction bases outside the gene matches: 5. The CDR3 covers 14 residues. The CDR3 spells CASSPGLGEYEQYF. The CDR3 coding sequence is TGTGCCAGCTCACCGGGACTAGGTGAATACGAGCAGTACTTC.

J is TRBJ1-1 and V is TRBV10-3, with D possibly matching TRBD1 (6 bases). The V end was cut by 9 bases, the J end by 1 base, with 18 bases between. CDR3 length: 15 residues. Germline V gene sequence: CDR1 ENHRY, CDR2 SYGVKD. CDR3 sequence: CAIRGPSDRNTEAFF. The CDR3, as DNA: TGTGCCATTCGAGGGCCGTCGGACAGGAACACTGAAGCTTTCTTT.

V and J are TRBV7-9 and TRBJ2-5; 9 positions agree with TRBD1. J was trimmed by 5 bases and V by 5 bases; bases with no gene match: 9. This CDR3 is built from 15 residues. The germline gives CDR1 SEHNR, CDR2 FQNEAQ (reference sequence). As DNA, the CDR3 is TGTGCCAGCAGCCCTCGGGACAGGGTGGGGGAGACCCAGTACTTC. It translates to CASSPRDRVGETQYF.

The V and J genes are TRBV6-2 or TRBV6-3 and TRBJ2-7; 9 bases agree with TRBD1. This CDR3 comprises 17 residues. V was pared by 2 bases and J by 2 bases, with 10 bases of the junction left unmatched. Germline lookup yields CDR1 MNHEY and CDR2 SVGEGT. The CDR3 spells CASSYAPTGGYTYEQYF. Written as DNA, the CDR3 is TGTGCCAGCAGTTACGCACCAACAGGGGGCTATACCTACGAGCAGTACTTC.

This clone occurred once. CDR3 coding DNA: TGTGCCAGCAGCTCCCTTTTGAGGGAGACCCAGTACTTC. As protein: CASSSLLRETQYF. V usage is TRBV11-3 and J usage is TRBJ2-5; D not certain. Deletions cut 4 bases from V and 5 bases from J, with 11 bases between. The CDR3 is 13 residues long. The germline V gene has CDR1 SGHNT and CDR2 YENEEA. Based on the CDR3 plus reference TRBV11-3 and TRBJ2-5, the full variable domain is EAGVVQSPRYKIIEKKQPVAFWCNPISGHNTLYWYLQNLGQGPELLIRYENEEAVDDSQLPKDRFSAERLKGVDSTLKIQPAELGDSAVYLCASSSLLRETQYFGPGTRLLVL.

J is TRBJ2-7 and V is TRBV6-2 or TRBV6-3; D uncertain. V shed 2 bases and J shed 4 bases, with 15 bases lying between them. The CDR3 has 15 residues. Germline V gene data show CDR1 as MNHEY and CDR2 as SVGEGT. Here the CDR3 DNA reads TGTGCCAGCAGTTACCGTCCGAGCCAGGCGTACGAGCAGTACTTC. As protein: CASSYRPSQAYEQYF.

The V and J genes are TRBV7-9 and TRBJ1-5; possibly TRBD1 for D (5 bases). The CDR3 runs to 16 residues. CDR1 and CDR2 (germline): SEHNR, FQNEAQ (reference sequence). Trimming left V 1 base short and J 7 bases short, with 17 bases between. The CDR3 here is CASSLEGGAGGQPQHF. The CDR3 DNA reads TGTGCCAGCAGCTTAGAAGGTGGGGCAGGTGGGCAGCCCCAGCATTTT.

The rearrangement links TRBV2 to TRBJ2-1; D unresolved. Germline CDR1 reads SNHLY; CDR2 reads FYNNEI. The germline V and J ends were trimmed by 3 bases and 10 bases, with 10 bases remaining between them. CDR3 size: 12 residues. The CDR3 protein is CASSDQLVEQFF. CDR3 in DNA: TGTGCCAGCAGTGATCAACTCGTCGAGCAGTTCTTC.

This clone was picked up one time. The V and J genes are TRBV29-1 and TRBJ2-7; 10 bases agree with TRBD1. V lost 5 bases, J lost 4 bases, and 5 bases stayed unmatched. Germline V gives CDR1 SQVTM, CDR2 ANQGSEA. This CDR3 has 13 amino acids. For the CDR3, the DNA is TGCAGCGTTTCCCGGGACAGGGGTTACGAGCAGTACTTC. Protein product: CSVSRDRGYEQYF.

The V call is TRBV4-3, the J call TRBJ1-4; D not certain. In germline, CDR1 is LGHNA, CDR2 YSLEER. The V gene lost 0 bases and the J gene lost 3 bases, with 8 bases spanning the gap. CDR3 size: 15 residues. CDR3 loop: CASSQEARSNEKLFF. The CDR3 DNA sequence: TGCGCCAGCAGCCAAGAGGCCAGATCTAATGAAAAACTGTTTTTT.

This clone appeared a single time. This chain links TRBV6-5 with TRBJ1-5; TRBD1 matches 10 bases. The CDR3 runs to 13 residues. The germline V gene encodes CDR1 MNHEY and CDR2 SVGAGI. J gave up 6 bases and V 11 bases, and 7 bases lay outside the gene matches. The CDR3 DNA reads as TGTGCCGGGACGACAGGGGGCACTCAGCCCCAGCATTTT. Amino acids: CAGTTGGTQPQHF.